This note documents a single TCR beta chain sequence. No antigen is known for it. The data derive from a study of shared clonotypes between healthy human individuals. Whole-study results and caveats: Clonotypes not shared had lower generation probabilities than those common to all four donors. Blood was the only sampled material, and tissue repertoires likely differ.

Naive CD8 cells, CD45RO-negative and positively selected for CCR7, excluded terminally differentiated effector memory CD45RA+ cells. Assay execution took place at the deep level. The protocol was immunoSEQ multiplex PCR, while the TCRdb copy is restricted to in-frame clones and leaves out a portion. Of around 1.9 million clones in the sample, roughly 91% were seen once. Trimming left V 6 bases short and J 4 bases short, with 8 bases between. The CDR3 has 12 amino acids. Germline V gene data show CDR1 as SGHVS and CDR2 as FNYEAQ. The receptor comes from a man between 18 and 35 years old in good health. Some clones in this sample may be carry-over from other donors' samples. This rearrangement joins TRBV7-6 to TRBJ2-3, with D perhaps TRBD2 (5 bases). Source material: naive CD8+ T cells from PBMCs. DNA for the CDR3: TGTGCCAGCAGTCTAGCTTCAGATACGCAGTATTTT. Translated: CASSLASDTQYF.